A single T cell receptor (beta chain) is shown here with its context. The antigen remains undetermined. TCRdb redid the calling of the reads with MiXCR, one entry per CDR3 protein. This repertoire shows 550,000 to 700,000 distinct CDR3 sequences, under 45% found once; its top ten account for 48%. This entry belongs to a study of T cell repertoires in cytomegalovirus infection. As for the study in general: HLA-C-restricted CMV epitopes, recently identified, and well-studied HLA-B-restricted ones were used by the study.

The trim removed 5 bases at V and 1 base at J, leaving 5 bases unmatched. The CDR3 spans 15 residues. The study, taken as a whole, reports: The cumulative frequency of public TCR beta families identified carriers of CMV plus the relevant HLA.

The clonotype originates from a human donor in good health (CMV status not recorded). Some clones in this sample may be carry-over from other donors' samples. This sample comprised cultured PBMCs, obtained from culture after CMV antigen stimulation. This sequence joins TRBV12-3 or TRBV12-4 and TRBJ1-5; 7 nucleotides match TRBD1. CDR3 DNA sequence: TGTGCCAGCAGTAAGGGACAGCAAAGCAATCAGCCCCAGCATTTT. It translates to CASSKGQQSNQPQHF.